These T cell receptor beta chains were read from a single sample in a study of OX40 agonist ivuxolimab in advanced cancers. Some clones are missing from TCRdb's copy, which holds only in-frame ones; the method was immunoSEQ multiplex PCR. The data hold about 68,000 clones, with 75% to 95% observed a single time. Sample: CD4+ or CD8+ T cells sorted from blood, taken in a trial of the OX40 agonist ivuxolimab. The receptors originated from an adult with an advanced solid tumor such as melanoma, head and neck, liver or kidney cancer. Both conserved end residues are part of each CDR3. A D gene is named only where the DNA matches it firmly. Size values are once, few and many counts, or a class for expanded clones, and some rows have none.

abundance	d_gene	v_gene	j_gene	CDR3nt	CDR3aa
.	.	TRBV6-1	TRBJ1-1	TGTGCCAGCAGCTTCCCCTTGAAAGCGAACACTGAAGCTTTCTTT	CASSFPLKANTEAFF
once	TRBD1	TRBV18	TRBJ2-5	TGTGCCAGCTCACCAGGACAGGGACAAGAGACCCAGTACTTC	CASSPGQGQETQYF
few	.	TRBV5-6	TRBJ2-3	TGTGCCAGCAGCCTTCTTCAACACACAGATACGCAGTATTTT	CASSLLQHTDTQYF
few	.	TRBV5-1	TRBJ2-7	TGCGCCAGCAATGGGGGAACGAACGAGCAGTACTTC	CASNGGTNEQYF
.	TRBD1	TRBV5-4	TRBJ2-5	TGTGCCAGCAATATTGACAGGGGGCAAGAGACCCAGTACTTC	CASNIDRGQETQYF
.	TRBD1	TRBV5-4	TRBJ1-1	TGTGCCTCCGGCGGGACAGGGGAAATGGCTTTCTTT	CASGGTGEMAFF
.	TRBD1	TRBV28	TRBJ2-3	TGTGCCAGCAGTCGCGGACAGGGCACAGATACGCAGTATTTT	CASSRGQGTDTQYF
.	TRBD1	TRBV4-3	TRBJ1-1	TGCGCCAGCAGCCAAGCCGGGGACAGGCCGAACGCTGAAGCTTTCTTT	CASSQAGDRPNAEAFF
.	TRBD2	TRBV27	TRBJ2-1	TGTGCCAGCAGTCCAGAATTGGGGGCGGGGGGGAATGAGCAGTTCTTC	CASSPELGAGGNEQFF
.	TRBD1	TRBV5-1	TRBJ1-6	TGCGCCAGCAGCTCGGTCGCCGGGACAGGGACTTCACCCCTCCACTTT	CASSSVAGTGTSPLHF
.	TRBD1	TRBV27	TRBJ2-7	TGTGCCAGCAGCCCTATTGGGGGACAGGGTGCTAGCTGGTACTTC	CASSPIGGQGASWYF
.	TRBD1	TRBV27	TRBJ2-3	TGTGCCAGCAGTTTACCCGGGACAGGGGCCCTTTTCACGCAGTATTTT	CASSLPGTGALFTQYF
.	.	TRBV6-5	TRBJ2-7	TGTGCCAGCAGTTGGGGCAGGGGAAGTTACGAGCAGTACTTC	CASSWGRGSYEQYF
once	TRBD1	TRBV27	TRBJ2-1	TGTGCCAGCAGTTTCGGGACAGGGTACAATGAGCAGTTCTTC	CASSFGTGYNEQFF
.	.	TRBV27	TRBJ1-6	TGTGCCAGCAGTCCGGACTTATATTCACCCCTCCACTTT	CASSPDLYSPLHF
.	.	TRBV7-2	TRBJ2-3	TGTGCCAGCAGCTTAGGCCCGCTAAATTCTCCAGATACGCAGTATTTT	CASSLGPLNSPDTQYF
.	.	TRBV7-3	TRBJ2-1	TGTGCCAGCAGCTCAACGTACTCCTACAATGAGCAGTTCTTC	CASSSTYSYNEQFF
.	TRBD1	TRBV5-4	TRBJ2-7	TGTGCCAGCAGCGGGGGACAGGGCTTCTCCTACGAGCAGTACTTC	CASSGGQGFSYEQYF
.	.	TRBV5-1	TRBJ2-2	TGCGCCAGCAGCTTTACGGGGCTTACCGGGGAGCTGTTTTTT	CASSFTGLTGELFF
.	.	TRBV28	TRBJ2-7	TGTGCCAGCAGTTTAAAAAACAGGGACTACGAGCAGTACTTC	CASSLKNRDYEQYF
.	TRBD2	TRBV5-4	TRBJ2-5	TGTGCCAGTACTGGGACTAGCGGGGAATCCCAAGAGACCCAGTACTTC	CASTGTSGESQETQYF
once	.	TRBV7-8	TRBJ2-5	TGTGCCAGCAGCTTCCTGGACAGAGCTGAAGAGACCCAGTACTTC	CASSFLDRAEETQYF
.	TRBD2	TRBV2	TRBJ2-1	TGTGCCAGCAGTGAATACGCGGGAGCCCCCAATGAGCAGTTCTTC	CASSEYAGAPNEQFF
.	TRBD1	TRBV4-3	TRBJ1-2	TGCGCCAGCAGCCCCGGGACAGGGGGCGGCTATGGCTACACCTTC	CASSPGTGGGYGYTF
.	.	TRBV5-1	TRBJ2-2	TGCGCCAGCGGCCTAAACACCGGGGAGCTGTTTTTT	CASGLNTGELFF
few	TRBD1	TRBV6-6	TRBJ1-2	TGTGCCAGCAGGAACAGGGGTAACTATGGCTACACCTTC	CASRNRGNYGYTF
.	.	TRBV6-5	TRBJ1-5	TGTGCCAGCAGTTATTCTATTGGGGGGAATCAGCCCCAGCATTTT	CASSYSIGGNQPQHF
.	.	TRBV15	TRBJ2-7	TGTGCCACCAGCAGAGATCGGTTGACCTACGAGCAGTACTTC	CATSRDRLTYEQYF
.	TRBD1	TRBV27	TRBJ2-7	TGTGCCAGCAGGGGGACAGGGGCCGAGCAGTACTTC	CASRGTGAEQYF
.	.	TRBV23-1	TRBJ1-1	TGCGCCAGCAGTCAATCGAGAGTGGAGGGCTGGAACACTGAAGCTTTCTTT	CASSQSRVEGWNTEAFF
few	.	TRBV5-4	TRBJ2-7	TGTGCCTACGCAGGACAGTCCTACGAGCAGTACTTC	CAYAGQSYEQYF
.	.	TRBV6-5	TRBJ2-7	TGTGCCAGCAGTTACTCTGGCATAGAAGAGCAGTACTTC	CASSYSGIEEQYF
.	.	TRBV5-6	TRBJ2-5	TGTGCCAGCAGCTTGGAGACCGGGGGGCGGCTAGAGACCCAGTACTTC	CASSLETGGRLETQYF
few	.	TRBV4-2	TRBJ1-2	TGTGCCAGCAGCCAAGACAACCTCTATGGCTACACCTTC	CASSQDNLYGYTF
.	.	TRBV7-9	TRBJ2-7	TGTGCCAGCAGCTCAACCCATGCGGGGAGGAGCTCCTACGAGCAGTACTTC	CASSSTHAGRSSYEQYF
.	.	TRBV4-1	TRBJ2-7	TGCGCCAGCAGCCAAGCGGACAGGCGGGACTACGAGCAGTACTTC	CASSQADRRDYEQYF
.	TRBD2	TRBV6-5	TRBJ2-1	TGTGCCAGCTGCACTAGCGGAGGGTATGAGCAGTTCTTC	CASCTSGGYEQFF
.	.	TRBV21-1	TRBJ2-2	TGTGCCAGCACCACCCTTTTCGTTACTATGGGGACCGGGGAGCTGTTTTTT	CASTTLFVTMGTGELFF
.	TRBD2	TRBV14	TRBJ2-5	TGTGCCAGCAGCTGGGTAGCGGGGACAACAGAGACCCAGTACTTC	CASSWVAGTTETQYF
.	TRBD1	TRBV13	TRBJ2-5	TGTGCCAGCAGCTTCCGGGACAGGGAGGGCCAAGAGACCCAGTACTTC	CASSFRDREGQETQYF
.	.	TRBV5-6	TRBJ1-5	TGTGCCAGCAGCTTGGCAAAGGGAGGTGATCAGCCCCAGCATTTT	CASSLAKGGDQPQHF
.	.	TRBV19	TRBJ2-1	TGTGCCAGTAGTATAAGGGGGGGGTGGTATGAGCAGTTCTTC	CASSIRGGWYEQFF
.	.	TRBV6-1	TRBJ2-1	TGTGCCAGCACGCTAACGGTTCAGGAAGGCAATGAGCAGTTCTTC	CASTLTVQEGNEQFF
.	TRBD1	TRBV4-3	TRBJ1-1	TGCGCCAGCAGCCCCGGGACAGGGCTGAACACTGAAGCTTTCTTT	CASSPGTGLNTEAFF
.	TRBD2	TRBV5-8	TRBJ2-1	TGTGCCAGCAGTTATAGCGGGACTTACAATGAGCAGTTCTTC	CASSYSGTYNEQFF
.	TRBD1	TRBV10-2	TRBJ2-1	TGCGCCAGCATGGGACAGACAACCGCCAATGAGCAGTTCTTC	CASMGQTTANEQFF
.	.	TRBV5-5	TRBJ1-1	TGTGCCAGCAGCTTGGAGGGGTCCACTGAAGCTTTCTTT	CASSLEGSTEAFF
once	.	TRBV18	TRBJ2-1	TGTGCCAGCTCACCTAGTAGCTCCTACAATGAGCAGTTCTTC	CASSPSSSYNEQFF
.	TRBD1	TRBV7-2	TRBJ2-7	TGTGCCAGCAGCTCCCGACAGGGGGCGAACGAGCAGTACTTC	CASSSRQGANEQYF
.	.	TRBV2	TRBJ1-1	TGTGCCTGGGGGGGCACTGAAGCTTTCTTT	CAWGGTEAFF
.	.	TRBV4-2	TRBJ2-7	TGTGCCAGCAGCCAAGAAGCCGAGTTCTTATACGAGCAGTACTTC	CASSQEAEFLYEQYF
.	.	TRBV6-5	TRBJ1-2	TGTGCCAGCAGTTACAGGGGTCAGATTTCAGGCTACACCTTC	CASSYRGQISGYTF
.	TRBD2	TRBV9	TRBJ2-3	TGTGCCAGCAGCGTAGAAGCGGGGGGCGGATCGTCCACGCAGTATTTT	CASSVEAGGGSSTQYF
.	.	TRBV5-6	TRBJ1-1	TGTGCCAGCAGCCCACTCGCGGCATTGAACACTGAAGCTTTCTTT	CASSPLAALNTEAFF
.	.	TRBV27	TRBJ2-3	TGTGCCAGCAGTTTGGGGGCGGATTACACAGATACGCAGTATTTT	CASSLGADYTDTQYF
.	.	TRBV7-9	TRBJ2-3	TGTGCCAGCAGCTTTCTGGCCACAGATACGCAGTATTTT	CASSFLATDTQYF
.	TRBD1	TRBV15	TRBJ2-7	TGTGCCACCAGCAGAGAACGAGGGGGCAACGAGCAGTACTTC	CATSRERGGNEQYF
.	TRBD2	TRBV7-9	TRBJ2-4	TGTGCCAGCAGCTTAGGACTAGCGGGGGGGACTGAAAACATTCAGTACTTC	CASSLGLAGGTENIQYF
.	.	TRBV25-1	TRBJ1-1	TGTGCCAGCAGTGGCTATACACCTGAAGCTTTCTTT	CASSGYTPEAFF
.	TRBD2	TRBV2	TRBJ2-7	TGTGCCAGCAGACTAGCGGGAGATATGTACGAGCAGTACTTC	CASRLAGDMYEQYF